This T cell receptor (beta chain) is drawn from a study of cytomegalovirus exposure and HLA in healthy donors. At the level of the study: The same platform used for the 666 first-cohort repertoires was also used for the 120 validation repertoires, as a later analysis reported.

In the case of this clone: Its antigen remains unidentified.

Findings of the study overall: Reportedly, cytomegalovirus status was diagnosed with high sensitivity and specificity.

Trimming removed 4 bases at V and 0 bases at J, with 12 bases between. Looked up from germline, CDR1 is SGHNT and CDR2 is YYREEE (reference sequence). The CDR3 has 15 residues. The assay was immunoSEQ multiplex PCR, and TCRdb's table has in-frame clones only and misses some. The profile shows about 250,000 clones, roughly 84% of them singletons. This TCR came from a young man in good health and CMV-seropositive. The sample taken for sequencing was PBMCs. The V and J genes are TRBV5-4 and TRBJ2-3; D is ambiguous. The CDR3 region is CASSPGGTSTDTQYF. The CDR3 DNA reads TGTGCCAGCAGCCCGGGTGGCACAAGCACAGATACGCAGTATTTT.